This TCR beta chain comes out of a study of T cell changes during pregnancy in multiple sclerosis. Repertoires were generated with immunoSEQ multiplex PCR, while TCRdb's copy carries only in-frame clones and drops some. The sample consists of 70,000 to 95,000 clones, about 89% of them appearing once. Source: peripheral blood, taken before pregnancy. This clonotype was obtained from a female donor with multiple sclerosis, enrolled in a pregnancy study.

CDR3 region: CASSRPEETQYF. The CDR3 DNA is TGTGCCAGCAGCCGTCCCGAAGAGACCCAGTACTTC. V and J are TRBV5-5 and TRBJ2-5; D call uncertain. Trimming removed 4 bases at V and 3 bases at J, with 7 bases between. Germline assignment: CDR1 SGHKS and CDR2 YYEKEE (reference sequence). The CDR3 consists of 12 residues.